Sequencing of this T cell receptor (beta chain) was carried out in a study of cytomegalovirus exposure and HLA in healthy donors. Comment on this clone: Its matching antigen is unknown.

Study findings and constraints: In presence/absence analyses, roughly uniform sequencing depth across donors was assumed.

The germline gives CDR1 SGHNT, CDR2 YYREEE (reference sequence). Trimming cost V 3 bases and J 2 bases, with 11 bases left between them. The CDR3 has 15 residues. Everyone who donated was a healthy bone marrow donor. Though nominally healthy at sampling, donors likely had unrecorded immune exposures. 60 Vbeta and 13 Jbeta primers were used in PCR. Clones were read by immunoSEQ multiplex PCR, and TCRdb kept only the in-frame ones, dropping some. The sample shows over 130,000 clones, over 60% of them seen only once. Material for sequencing was PBMCs. The TCR was taken from a woman aged 55-70 years in good health and CMV-seronegative. This sequence joins TRBV5-4 and TRBJ2-2, with TRBD2 as a possible D gene (6 bases). The DNA for the CDR3 is TGTGCCAGCAGCTCTGCGGGGCTTAACACCGGGGAGCTGTTTTTT. Its protein product is CASSSAGLNTGELFF.